Described below is a single T cell receptor (beta chain) sequence and its context. Its target is unknown. This record comes from a study of cytomegalovirus exposure and HLA in healthy donors. The study, taken as a whole, reports: What a later analysis reportedly showed was that an Asian-associated ancestry cluster had fewer N-insertions than the approximately 670-donor mean.

PCR used 60 Vbeta primers and 13 Jbeta primers. Profiling relied on immunoSEQ multiplex PCR, and the TCRdb table lists in-frame clones only, not all of them. The sample lists about 160,000 clones, 60% to 85% occurring once. CDR1 is SGDLS, CDR2 YYNGEE, per germline. Trimming cost V 3 bases and J 1 base; bases outside gene matches: 12. The CDR3 totals 17 residues. The sequencing sample was made of PBMCs. The chain combines TRBV9 with TRBJ1-2, with 7 bases fitting TRBD1. This TCR derives from a man in his fifties in good health and CMV-seropositive. CDR3 bases: TGTGCCAGCAGCGGGGGTCTGTGGGACAGCATTAACTATGGCTACACCTTC. Translating gives CASSGGLWDSINYGYTF.